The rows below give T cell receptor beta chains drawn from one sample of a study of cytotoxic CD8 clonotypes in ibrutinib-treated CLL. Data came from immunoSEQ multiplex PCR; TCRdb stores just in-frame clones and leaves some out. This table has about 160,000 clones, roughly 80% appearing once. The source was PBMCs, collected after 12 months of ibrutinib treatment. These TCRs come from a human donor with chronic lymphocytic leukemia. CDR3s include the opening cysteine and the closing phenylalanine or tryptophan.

CDR3: CASSYSGLTYF; V: TRBV6-5; J: TRBJ2-7
CDR3: CASSRGLSGANVLTF; V: TRBV18; J: TRBJ2-6
CDR3: CASTPPTVVETQYF; V: TRBV28; J: TRBJ2-5
CDR3: CASSRGGYSGQGSVYRNEQYF; V: TRBV28; J: TRBJ2-7
CDR3: CATSRARTGRTGELFF; V: TRBV15; J: TRBJ2-2
CDR3: CASSVWEPVYEQYF; V: TRBV5-1; J: TRBJ2-7
CDR3: CASSPEGASTDTQYF; V: TRBV5-4; J: TRBJ2-3
CDR3: CASSQGLGTEAFF; V: TRBV18; J: TRBJ1-1
CDR3: CASRGGGNEQYF; V: TRBV19; J: TRBJ2-7
CDR3: CASSSDVPGEQFF; V: TRBV7-7; J: TRBJ2-1
CDR3: CASSLGRGGRPDEETQYF; V: TRBV11-2; J: TRBJ2-5
CDR3: CASSFGRVNYGYTF; V: TRBV19; J: TRBJ1-2
CDR3: CARLSLGNQPQHF; V: TRBV5-3; J: TRBJ1-5
CDR3: CASSPPGATDTQYF; V: TRBV7-3; J: TRBJ2-3
CDR3: CASKDRGRGEQYF; V: TRBV28; J: TRBJ2-7
CDR3: CASRIALRHLKTYEQYF; V: TRBV19; J: -
CDR3: CASSDAYNSPLHF; V: TRBV6-4; J: TRBJ1-6
CDR3: CACSRGQGFTEAFF; V: TRBV30; J: TRBJ1-1
CDR3: CASSLDGGRSTDTQYF; V: TRBV5-1; J: TRBJ2-3
CDR3: CASLTAQETQYF; V: TRBV28; J: TRBJ2-5
CDR3: CASSQGLAGGSYEQYF; V: TRBV7-9; J: TRBJ2-7
CDR3: CASSGDRDPRIYEQYF; V: TRBV7-2; J: TRBJ2-7
CDR3: CASSLAGGPYNEQFF; V: TRBV7-3; J: TRBJ2-1
CDR3: CASRRDSPNYGYTF; V: TRBV5-6; J: TRBJ1-2
CDR3: CASSIQGSTDTQYF; V: TRBV19; J: TRBJ2-3
CDR3: CASSPRWLPSSHNEQFF; V: TRBV11-3; J: TRBJ2-1
CDR3: CASDRQSYSNQPQHF; V: TRBV6-1; J: TRBJ1-5
CDR3: CASRANTLRDEQFF; V: TRBV19; J: TRBJ2-1
CDR3: CASSQDYGMETQYF; V: TRBV4-3; J: TRBJ2-5
CDR3: CASTPLTGGNQPQHF; V: TRBV19; J: TRBJ1-5
CDR3: CASSLDGLIGYTF; V: TRBV28; J: TRBJ1-2
CDR3: CASSRDRGTEAFF; V: TRBV7-2; J: TRBJ1-1
CDR3: CASSSGQTQYF; V: TRBV7-3; J: TRBJ2-5
CDR3: CASSIWESNQPQHF; V: TRBV19; J: TRBJ1-5
CDR3: CASSLGERNYGYTF; V: TRBV5-4; J: TRBJ1-2
CDR3: CSVAGHGNYGYTF; V: TRBV29-1; J: TRBJ1-2
CDR3: CASSSSTGFGSGNTIYF; V: TRBV5-1; J: TRBJ1-3
CDR3: CAWSASPLGPSSYNEQFF; V: TRBV30; J: TRBJ2-1
CDR3: CASSPSVTGELFF; V: TRBV7-9; J: TRBJ2-2
CDR3: CASSLAPRTSPSSYEQYF; V: TRBV7-2; J: TRBJ2-7
CDR3: CASSLPINQGNEQFF; V: TRBV28; J: TRBJ2-1
CDR3: CASSQDRVKGAEAFF; V: TRBV4-3; J: TRBJ1-1
CDR3: CAWSGQGGAAEKLFF; V: TRBV30; J: TRBJ1-4
CDR3: CASSLEASSTDTQYF; V: TRBV7-9; J: TRBJ2-3
CDR3: CASSADRGFHEQYF; V: TRBV7-3; J: TRBJ2-7
CDR3: CASSLGGSRTDTQYF; V: TRBV7-2; J: TRBJ2-3
CDR3: CASSLGDYYGYTF; V: TRBV5-1; J: TRBJ1-2
CDR3: CASSLEGYGYTF; V: TRBV28; J: TRBJ1-2
CDR3: CASSRLRGNEQFF; V: TRBV4-3; J: TRBJ2-1
CDR3: CASSLSGTVGETQYF; V: TRBV28; J: TRBJ2-5
CDR3: CASSHGLQLNYGYTF; V: TRBV6-1; J: TRBJ1-2
CDR3: CASSLQGTYEQYF; V: TRBV18; J: TRBJ2-7
CDR3: CASRPTGGSTGELFF; V: TRBV5-4; J: TRBJ2-2
CDR3: CASSTDPAHTQYF; V: TRBV28; J: TRBJ2-3
CDR3: CASSPPGQADQPQHF; V: TRBV28; J: TRBJ1-5